This T cell receptor (beta chain) was captured in a study of OX40 agonist ivuxolimab in advanced cancers. Overall study context: Averaging approximately 60 years in age, with a range of roughly 23 to 85, the cohort was 82.7% male. Study-level results: Both blood CD4+ and CD8+ T cells showed clonal growth by week 6 at 0.1 to 3.0 mg/kg.

Only one count was recorded for this clone. The antigen remains unidentified. Autoimmune disease history or systemic immunosuppression barred patients. Assay used: immunoSEQ multiplex PCR; TCRdb lists only in-frame clones, some missing. The table includes 24,000 or so clones, 75% to 90% detected once. The CDR3 spans 15 residues. Unmatched junction bases numbered 4, after V lost 5 bases and J lost 5 bases. CDR1 and CDR2 from the germline V gene are SNHLY and FYNNEI. The input for sequencing was CD4+ or CD8+ T cells sorted from blood, taken in a trial of the OX40 agonist ivuxolimab. The chain uses TRBV2 and TRBJ2-2, with 11 bases that match TRBD1. The clonotype originates from an adult with an advanced solid tumor such as melanoma, head and neck, liver or kidney cancer. In DNA form, the CDR3 reads TGTGCCAGCAGTTCCCGGGACAGGGGGACCGGGGAGCTGTTTTTT. Translated, it gives CASSSRDRGTGELFF.